This entry features one T cell receptor (beta chain) sequence. Its matching antigen is unknown. A much larger clone lies a single base off, so this may be a read error. The data were obtained in a study of identical twins. Findings and limits, study-wide: Fewer insertions were carried by abundant cord blood beta clonotypes, but none was seen in memory repertoires. Invariant MAIT and iNKT cells are populations that could partly confound zero-insertion analyses.

Addition of a universal primer site occurred through template switching, and cDNA carried unique molecular identifiers. TCRdb used MiXCR to reprocess the 5' RACE reads, holding one entry per CDR3 protein. The repertoire holds roughly 260,000 distinct CDR3 sequences, with 6% to 8.5% as singletons. The germline gives CDR1 MNHEY, CDR2 SVGAGI. The V end lost 2 bases, the J end lost 0 bases, and 12 bases lay between the germline ends. This CDR3 spans 16 amino acids. In addition, the sample was reused for a study of yellow fever vaccine responses in identical twins. This second study says: Vaccine T cell responses of twins reportedly seemed partly convergent and partly personalized.

The chain has TRBV6-5 and TRBJ2-3; a weak D match, TRBD2 (6 bases). The sequenced sample consisted of CD8+ T cells sorted from blood. The origin of this receptor is a woman aged 18-30 years in good health. The CDR3 loop is CASSYGGLGSTDTQYF. The CDR3, as DNA: TGTGCCAGCAGTTACGGGGGACTGGGTAGCACAGATACGCAGTATTTT.